A single sample gave rise to the 31 T cell receptor beta chains below, sequenced in a study of monozygotic twins with inflammatory bowel disease. TCRdb re-called the 5' RACE reads; every CDR3 protein appears as one record, without DNA. The sample totals a few hundred thousand distinct CDR3 sequences; its top ten clones hold 2.5% to 3%. Material: blood. The receptor source for this set is a human donor with ulcerative colitis or Crohn's disease, or a healthy co-twin of an affected twin (not recorded which).

The chain joins TRBV4-2 to TRBJ2-1; TCRdb calls TRBD1, which cannot be checked without DNA. The CDR3 runs 18 residues. Germline values: CDR1 LGHNA, CDR2 YNFKEQ. The CDR3: CASSQGGGTENSYNEQFF.

V and J are TRBV28 and TRBJ1-6. The CDR3 contains 18 residues. Per the germline V gene, CDR1 is MDHEN and CDR2 is SYDVKM. The CDR3: CAGFLNMLRGNHNSPLHF.

V usage is TRBV18 and J usage is TRBJ2-7; TCRdb's assignment of TRBD1 cannot be checked, as there is no DNA. The CDR3 covers 14 residues. Germline assignment: CDR1 KGHSH and CDR2 LQKENI. The CDR3 region is CASSPVTGVYEQYF.

The chain couples TRBV12-3 or TRBV12-4 to TRBJ2-7. The CDR3 extends over 12 amino acids. CDR3 protein: CASSLTEYEQYF.

The rearrangement uses TRBV20-1 and TRBJ1-2; there is no DNA to check the TCRdb D call of TRBD1. From germline, CDR1 is DFQATT and CDR2 SNEGSKA (reference sequence). This CDR3 has 15 residues. The CDR3 here is CSASRDPGAHYGYTF.

The CDR3 here is CASSRARDRAGEAFF. The chain links TRBV4-1 to TRBJ1-1; TCRdb indicates TRBD1, and absent DNA this call remains unverified. The CDR3 loop spans 15 amino acids. Germline V CDR1 and CDR2: MGHRA, YSYEKL.

The J gene is TRBJ1-2, the V gene TRBV5-1. The CDR3 totals 11 residues. Germline assignment: CDR1 SGHRS and CDR2 YFSETQ. The CDR3 protein is CASSLPYGYTF.

V and J are TRBV7-2 and TRBJ1-2; TCRdb selects TRBD1, and the lack of DNA leaves this call unchecked. From germline, CDR1 is SGHTA and CDR2 FQGNSA. The CDR3 extends over 14 amino acids. Here the CDR3 reads CASSHPGTDYGYTF. The complete variable domain, with remaining parts taken from reference TRBV7-2 and TRBJ1-2, reads GAGVSQSPSNKVTEKGKDVELRCDPISGHTALYWYRQSLGQGLEFLIYFQGNSAPDKSGLPSDRFSAERTGGSVSTLTIQRTQQEDSAVYLCASSHPGTDYGYTFGSGTRLTVV.

CDR3 loop: CASSLGGSNTGELFF. The V and J genes are TRBV5-4 and TRBJ2-2. This CDR3 contains 15 residues. Per germline, CDR1 SGHNT and CDR2 YYREEE (reference sequence).

The chain uses TRBV5-1 and TRBJ2-3; TCRdb gives TRBD1 as the D gene, but with no DNA this cannot be confirmed. CDR3 length: 16 residues. Germline V gene sequence: CDR1 SGHRS, CDR2 YFSETQ. CDR3 region: CASRLDWARGTDTQYF.

The V gene is TRBV5-1, the J gene TRBJ2-7; TCRdb returns TRBD1, unconfirmable since there is no DNA. Germline V gene lookup returns CDR1 SGHRS and CDR2 YFSETQ. The CDR3 has 13 amino acids. The chain's CDR3 is CASSPGAGAEQYF. The full variable domain, completed using reference TRBV5-1 and TRBJ2-7, is KAGVTQTPRYLIKTRGQQVTLSCSPISGHRSVSWYQQTPGQGLQFLFEYFSETQRNKGNFPGRFSGRQFSNSRSEMNVSTLELGDSALYLCASSPGAGAEQYFGPGTRLTVT.

The V call is TRBV6-1, the J call TRBJ1-2. This CDR3 region has 16 residues. Per the germline V gene, CDR1 is MNHNS and CDR2 is SASEGT. CDR3 region: CASTSVIGAFGYGYTF.

The chain employs TRBV24-1 and TRBJ2-1; the TRBD1 assignment by TCRdb is unverifiable without DNA. Germline values: CDR1 KGHDR, CDR2 SFDVKD. The CDR3 sequence is 14 residues long. CDR3 amino acids: CATADRGALNEQFF.

The rearrangement links TRBV7-3 to TRBJ2-1; absent DNA, TCRdb's TRBD2 call cannot be checked. The length of the CDR3 is 16 residues. Germline V CDR1 and CDR2: SGHTA, FQGTGA. The CDR3 sequence: CASSLGASGGLGEQFF.

This CDR3 is CASSETGNYGYTF. The rearrangement joins TRBV2 to TRBJ1-2; TCRdb's D gene call, TRBD1, goes unchecked for lack of DNA. Germline CDR1 and CDR2: SNHLY and FYNNEI. The CDR3 is 13 residues long.

J is TRBJ2-1 and V is TRBV19; the TRBD1 assignment by TCRdb is unverifiable without DNA. The V gene's germline CDR1 is LNHDA and CDR2 SQIVND (reference sequence). The CDR3 has 15 residues. The CDR3 sequence is CASSAGTGIMYEQFF.

The chain couples TRBV20-1 to TRBJ2-3; TCRdb calls TRBD1, which cannot be checked without DNA. The CDR3 consists of 16 residues. Germline V gene lookup returns CDR1 DFQATT and CDR2 SNEGSKA (reference sequence). This CDR3 is CSAWDRGKGDADTQYF.

This chain links TRBV12-3 or TRBV12-4 with TRBJ2-6; absent DNA, TCRdb's TRBD2 call cannot be checked. The CDR3 totals 15 residues. CDR3: CASSWGLSGANVLTF.

The chain combines TRBV5-1 with TRBJ2-5; TCRdb's D call of TRBD2 is untestable without DNA. CDR1 and CDR2 from the germline V gene are SGHRS and YFSETQ. This CDR3 is built from 18 residues. The chain's CDR3 is CASSLGLAGGPLQETQYF.

The chain employs TRBV5-1 and TRBJ2-5; TCRdb names TRBD2, which stays unverified in the absence of DNA. In germline, CDR1 is SGHRS, CDR2 YFSETQ. This CDR3 contains 17 residues. CDR3 residues: CASSLSGLAGGQETQYF.

The gene calls are TRBV14 and TRBJ2-2. The CDR3 spans 15 residues. Germline CDR1 reads SGHDN; CDR2 reads FVKESK. The CDR3 reads CASSQELADTGELFF.

The chain is built from TRBV18 and TRBJ2-7; TCRdb names TRBD1, which stays unverified in the absence of DNA. From germline, CDR1 is KGHSH and CDR2 LQKENI. The CDR3 runs to 14 residues. CDR3 loop: CASSSDRGPYEQYF.

V usage is TRBV12-3 or TRBV12-4 and J usage is TRBJ1-1; the D call from TCRdb, TRBD1, cannot be confirmed without DNA. CDR3 length: 13 amino acids. The CDR3 is CASSFGGQSSAFF.

The rearrangement uses TRBV4-1 and TRBJ2-5. The CDR3 is made up of 14 amino acids. Germline V lookup: CDR1 MGHRA, CDR2 YSYEKL. The CDR3 sequence is CASSQRSGQETQYF.

V usage is TRBV13 and J usage is TRBJ2-1; TCRdb designates TRBD1, a call that cannot be tested without DNA. CDR1 and CDR2 (germline): PRHDT, FYEKMQ (reference sequence). The CDR3 sequence is 15 residues long. The CDR3 reads CASSLGDRDYNEQFF. The full variable domain, in which reference TRBV13 and TRBJ2-1 provide the parts outside the CDR3, is AAGVIQSPRHLIKEKRETATLKCYPIPRHDTVYWYQQGPGQDPQFLISFYEKMQSDKGSIPDRFSAQQFSDYHSELNMSSLELGDSALYFCASSLGDRDYNEQFFGPGTRLTVL.

This chain joins TRBV3-1 and TRBJ2-2; absent DNA, TCRdb's TRBD2 call cannot be checked. The CDR3 runs to 15 residues. Germline loops: CDR1 LGHDT, CDR2 YNNKEL (reference sequence). This CDR3 is CASSLSGGPPGELFF. The full variable domain, rest sourced from reference TRBV3-1 and TRBJ2-2, is DTAVSQTPKYLVTQMGNDKSIKCEQNLGHDTMYWYKQDSKKFLKIMFSYNNKELIINETVPNRFSPKSPDKAHLNLHINSLELGDSAVYFCASSLSGGPPGELFFGEGSRLTVL.

This chain links TRBV6-5 with TRBJ2-1; the TCRdb D gene call, TRBD2, has no DNA to confirm it. This CDR3 has 14 residues. CDR1 is MNHEY and CDR2 is SVGAGI in the germline V gene. The CDR3 loop reads CASSYGEKGNEQFF.

The genes are TRBV7-7 and TRBJ2-5; the D gene TCRdb calls, TRBD1, cannot be checked with no DNA. The germline V gene encodes CDR1 SSHAT and CDR2 FNYEAQ (reference sequence). The CDR3 consists of 14 residues. CDR3 protein: CASSLAGPGETQYF.

The V and J genes are TRBV12-3 or TRBV12-4 and TRBJ2-2; the TRBD2 assignment by TCRdb is unverifiable without DNA. This CDR3 is built from 18 residues. CDR3 sequence reads: CASSFRLAGGRNTGELFF.

This chain's CDR3 is CSAREGTTTGELFF. The chain has TRBV20-1 and TRBJ2-2; TCRdb gives TRBD1 as the D gene, but with no DNA this cannot be confirmed. Germline-derived CDR1 and CDR2 are DFQATT and SNEGSKA (reference sequence). The CDR3 consists of 14 residues.

V and J are TRBV20-1 and TRBJ1-5; TCRdb designates TRBD1, a call that cannot be tested without DNA. The CDR3 contains 13 residues. Germline loops: CDR1 DFQATT, CDR2 SNEGSKA (reference sequence). CDR3 in amino acids: CSILGGSNQPQHF.